The 10 T cell receptor beta chains given below trace back to one sample, sequenced in a study of low-dose radiotherapy and immunotherapy resistance in tumors. TRAV and TRBV primers primed cDNA for both TCRalpha and TCRbeta. TCRs were amplified for 15 to 25 PCR cycles with a constant-region primer and V-primer adapter. TCRdb independently ran MiXCR on the reads; one entry per CDR3 protein. Here the sample spans tens of thousands of distinct CDR3 sequences, about a sixth being singletons. Time point indicated: before trial treatment. Here the sequenced sample was PBMCs, taken before treatment. The receptors were sampled from a male donor with prostate cancer.

Notes on this clonotype: This sequence may be a read error, since a much larger clone differs from it by one base. The chain joins TRBV27 to TRBJ2-5; no reliable D call. Germline V gives CDR1 MNHEY, CDR2 SMNVEV (reference sequence). V was trimmed by 2 bases and J by 8 bases, leaving 12 bases between them. The CDR3 extends over 13 amino acids. In nucleotides, the CDR3 is TGTGCCAGCAGTTTAGGCGGTCGGAGAACCCAGTACTTC. It is translated as CASSLGGRRTQYF.

As concerns this clonotype: This likely reflects a read error, since a far larger clone is one base away. J is TRBJ1-1 and V is TRBV7-9; D is unresolved. The germline V gene has CDR1 SEHNR and CDR2 FQNEAQ (reference sequence). CDR3 length equals 15 residues. This CDR3 reads CASSPTPGSNTETFF. CDR3 nucleotide sequence: TGTGCCAGCAGCCCCACCCCGGGGAGTAACACTGAAACTTTCTTT.

This clonotype appeared many times. The chain links TRBV6-5 to TRBJ1-3, with no clear D. The CDR3 covers 16 residues. Germline CDR1 reads MNHEY; CDR2 reads SVGAGI. V shed 8 bases and J shed 4 bases, with 21 bases lying between them. The chain's CDR3 is CASRAGVGVAGNTIYF. As DNA, the CDR3 is TGTGCCAGCCGCGCAGGAGTCGGGGTCGCCGGAAACACCATATATTTT.

The table lists this clonotype with a few counts. The rearrangement joins TRBV12-3 or TRBV12-4 to TRBJ1-2; perhaps TRBD1 as D (5 bases). This CDR3 spans 13 amino acids. V was clipped by 5 bases and J by 2 bases, with 9 bases between them. In DNA, the CDR3 is TGTGCCAGCAGTCTACAGGAGAACTATGGCTACACCTTC. As protein: CASSLQENYGYTF.

Ten or more counts support this clonotype. V is TRBV3-1 and J is TRBJ2-5, with 10 bases matching TRBD2. Germline V gene data show CDR1 as LGHDT and CDR2 as YNNKEL (reference sequence). The CDR3 is 17 residues long. V trimming: 1 base; J trimming: 4 bases; junction bases outside the gene matches: 9. The CDR3, as DNA: TGTGCCAGCAGCCAAGGAGCAGCGGGGGGGCAGGGAGAGACCCAGTACTTC. It codes for CASSQGAAGGQGETQYF.

This clonotype was observed many times. The rearrangement uses TRBV13 and TRBJ2-7; 9 bases agree with TRBD2. The length of the CDR3 is 16 residues. V dropped 5 bases and J dropped 4; count of bases not matched to a gene: 12. In germline, CDR1 is PRHDT, CDR2 FYEKMQ (reference sequence). CDR3 amino acids: CASSAPGTSFGYEQYF. CDR3 sequence (DNA): TGTGCCAGCAGCGCCCCCGGGACTAGCTTTGGATACGAGCAGTACTTC.

This clonotype was picked up many times. The rearrangement joins TRBV2 to TRBJ1-4, with no clear D. The CDR3 spans 14 residues. Trimming shortened V by 2 bases and J by 6 bases, and 10 bases separated the two germline ends. Per the germline V gene, CDR1 is SNHLY and CDR2 is FYNNEI. The CDR3: CASSESGVDEKLFF. The CDR3, as DNA: TGTGCCAGCAGTGAAAGTGGGGTGGATGAAAAACTGTTTTTT.

This clonotype was detected many times. V and J are TRBV15 and TRBJ2-7; D is perhaps TRBD1 or TRBD2 (5 bases each). CDR1 is LNHNV and CDR2 is YYDKDF in the germline V gene (reference sequence). The CDR3 has 15 residues. V shed 0 bases and J shed 6 bases, with 15 bases lying between them. This CDR3 is CATSRDEPGRLEQYF. CDR3 DNA sequence: TGTGCCACCAGCAGAGATGAACCGGGACGTCTCGAGCAGTACTTC.

This clonotype was picked up many times. CDR3 in DNA: TGCGCCAGCAGCTTAGGTCCCGTCCGCGACAGGGTCGACGAGCAGTACTTC. Protein sequence: CASSLGPVRDRVDEQYF. The chain links TRBV5-1 to TRBJ2-7, with 7 bases aligning to TRBD1. This CDR3 comprises 17 residues. V was pared by 2 bases and J by 5 bases, with 16 bases of the junction left unmatched. The V gene's germline CDR1 is SGHRS and CDR2 YFSETQ. The full variable domain, in which reference TRBV5-1 and TRBJ2-7 provide the parts outside the CDR3, is KAGVTQTPRYLIKTRGQQVTLSCSPISGHRSVSWYQQTPGQGLQFLFEYFSETQRNKGNFPGRFSGRQFSNSRSEMNVSTLELGDSALYLCASSLGPVRDRVDEQYFGPGTRLTVT.

Comment on this clonotype: This sequence is one base from a far larger clone and is likely a read error. This chain links TRBV6-5 with TRBJ2-7; TRBD2 aligns across 11 bases. The CDR3 has 16 residues. Germline assignment: CDR1 MNHEY and CDR2 SVGAGI. The CDR3 nucleotides read TGTGCCAGCAGGGCGGGACTAGCGGCACCCACCTACGAGCGGTACTTC. The encoded protein is CASRAGLAAPTYERYF.